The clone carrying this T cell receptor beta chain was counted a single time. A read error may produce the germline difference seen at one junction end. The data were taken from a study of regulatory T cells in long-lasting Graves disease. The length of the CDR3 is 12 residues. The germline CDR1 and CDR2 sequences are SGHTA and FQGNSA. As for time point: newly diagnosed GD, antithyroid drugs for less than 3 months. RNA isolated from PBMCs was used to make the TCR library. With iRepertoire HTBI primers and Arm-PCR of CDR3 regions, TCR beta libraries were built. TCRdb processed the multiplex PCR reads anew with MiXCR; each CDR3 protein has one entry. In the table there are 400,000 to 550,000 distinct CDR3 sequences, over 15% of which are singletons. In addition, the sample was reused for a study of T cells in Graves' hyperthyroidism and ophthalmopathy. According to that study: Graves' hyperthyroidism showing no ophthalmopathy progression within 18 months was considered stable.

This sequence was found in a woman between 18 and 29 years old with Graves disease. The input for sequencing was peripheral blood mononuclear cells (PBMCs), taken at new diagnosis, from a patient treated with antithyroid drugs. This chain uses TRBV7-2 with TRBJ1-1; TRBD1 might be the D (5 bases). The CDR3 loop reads CASSQGETEAFF. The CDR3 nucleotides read TGCGCCAGCAGCCAAGGGGAGACTGAAGCTTTCTTT.